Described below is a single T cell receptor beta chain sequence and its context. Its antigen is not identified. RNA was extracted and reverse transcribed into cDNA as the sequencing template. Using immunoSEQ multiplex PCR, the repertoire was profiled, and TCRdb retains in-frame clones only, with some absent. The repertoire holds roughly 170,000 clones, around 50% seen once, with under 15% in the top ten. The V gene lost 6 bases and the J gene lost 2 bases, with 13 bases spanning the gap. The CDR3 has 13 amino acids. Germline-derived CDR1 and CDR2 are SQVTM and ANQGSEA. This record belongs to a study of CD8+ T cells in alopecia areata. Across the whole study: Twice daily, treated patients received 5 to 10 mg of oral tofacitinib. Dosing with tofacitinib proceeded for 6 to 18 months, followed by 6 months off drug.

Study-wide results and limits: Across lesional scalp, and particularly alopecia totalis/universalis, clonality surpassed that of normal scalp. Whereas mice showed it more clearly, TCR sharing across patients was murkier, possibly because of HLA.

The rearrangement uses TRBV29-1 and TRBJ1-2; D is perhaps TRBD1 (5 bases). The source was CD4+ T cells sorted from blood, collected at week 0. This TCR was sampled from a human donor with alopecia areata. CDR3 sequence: CSVGARANYGYTF. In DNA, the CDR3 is TGCAGCGTAGGGGCCAGGGCCAACTATGGCTACACCTTC.